Each of the 11 T cell receptor beta chains below was sequenced from the same sample in a study of radiotherapy plus CTLA-4 blockade in lung cancer. Method: immunoSEQ multiplex PCR; TCRdb's copy keeps in-frame clones and lacks some. This table has some 62,000 clones, around three quarters appearing once. Specimen: peripheral blood, collected from a patient treated with radiotherapy plus ipilimumab. All receptors derive from a human donor with non-small cell lung cancer who had a complete response to radiotherapy plus ipilimumab.

The CDR3 DNA is TGTGCCAGTAGTAACACAGGAGTTGAGACTGAAGCTTTCTTT. It is translated as CASSNTGVETEAFF. The chain links TRBV19 to TRBJ1-1, with D perhaps TRBD1 (5 bases). Between the trimmed V and J ends, which lost 4 bases and 5 bases, there was a span of 14 bases. Germline V gene lookup returns CDR1 LNHDA and CDR2 SQIVND (reference sequence). The CDR3 has 14 amino acids.

In its sample, this clone was seen once. V and J are TRBV27 and TRBJ1-5; no reliable D call. The germline V and J ends were trimmed by 8 bases and 3 bases, with 14 bases remaining between them. The CDR3 consists of 14 residues. Germline V gene lookup returns CDR1 MNHEY and CDR2 SMNVEV (reference sequence). CDR3 loop: CASSQRASNQPQHF. CDR3 bases: TGTGCCAGCTCTCAGCGAGCCTCCAATCAGCCCCAGCATTTT.

The V gene is TRBV5-4, the J gene TRBJ2-3; 8 bases are shared with TRBD1. This CDR3 contains 16 residues. V gave up 4 bases and J gave up 4 bases; unmatched junction bases: 11. Germline V gene sequence: CDR1 SGHNT, CDR2 YYREEE (reference sequence). The CDR3 reads CASSRAGQGLADTQYF. CDR3 DNA sequence: TGTGCCAGCAGCAGAGCAGGACAGGGTTTGGCAGATACGCAGTATTTT.

The chain is built from TRBV4-1 and TRBJ1-2; a possible D gene is TRBD1 (5 bases). This CDR3 region has 16 residues. The germline CDR1 and CDR2 sequences are MGHRA and YSYEKL. The V end lost 0 bases, the J end lost 0 bases, and 11 bases lay between the germline ends. CDR3 nucleotides: TGCGCCAGCAGCCAAGACGAACAGGCAGCTAACTATGGCTACACCTTC. This codes for CASSQDEQAANYGYTF.

The chain recombines TRBV4-1 with TRBJ1-3; 7 nucleotides line up with TRBD1. The CDR3 sequence is 17 residues long. J gave up 3 bases and V 0 bases, and 8 bases lay outside the gene matches. Germline CDR1 MGHRA, CDR2 YSYEKL. CDR3 region: CASSQDLRQGVGNTIYF. DNA for the CDR3: TGCGCCAGCAGCCAAGATCTGAGACAGGGAGTTGGAAACACCATATATTTT.

This chain uses TRBV7-2 with TRBJ1-2; perhaps TRBD1 as D (6 bases). This CDR3 has 15 residues. Trimming pared 1 base from V and 5 bases from J, leaving 14 bases between. CDR1 and CDR2 from the germline V gene are SGHTA and FQGNSA. CDR3 nucleotides: TGTGCCAGCAGCTTAGAGAGGGGAGGGGGTTATGGCTACACCTTC. Translating it yields CASSLERGGGYGYTF.

The CDR3 coding sequence is TGCAGCGTTGTTCCAGCGGGAGAGATAGATACGCAGTATTTT. This encodes CSVVPAGEIDTQYF. The chain employs TRBV29-1 and TRBJ2-3, with 8 bases identical to TRBD2. Trimming removed 4 bases from V and 5 bases from J; junction bases left unmatched: 8. The germline gives CDR1 SQVTM, CDR2 ANQGSEA. This CDR3 contains 14 residues.

The genes are TRBV7-9 and TRBJ2-1; weak D call: TRBD1 (5 bases). From germline, CDR1 is SEHNR and CDR2 FQNEAQ (reference sequence). V lost 1 base to trimming and J lost 12 bases, with 10 bases between them. The CDR3 runs to 12 residues. As DNA, the CDR3 is TGTGCCAGCAGCTTAGATAGGGGCGGGCAGTTCTTC. Encoded protein: CASSLDRGGQFF.

The chain recombines TRBV21-1 with TRBJ2-5; the table's D gene call, TRBD2, was not cross checked with the DNA. TRBV21-1 is a documented pseudogene. The CDR3 extends over 16 amino acids. The CDR3 spells CASSKSSGGNEETQYF. CDR3 nucleotides: TGTGCCAGCAGCAAATCTAGCGGGGGGAATGAAGAGACCCAGTACTTC.

This chain connects TRBV30 to TRBJ2-5; 13 positions agree with TRBD2. The closer fit of TRBJ2-7 to the DNA end suggests the J call may be wrong. This CDR3 is 15 amino acids long. From germline, CDR1 is GTSNPN and CDR2 SVGIG (reference sequence). The CDR3 is CAWSGTSGGAYEQYF. In nucleotides, the CDR3 is TGTGCCTGGAGTGGAACTAGCGGGGGGGCCTACGAGCAGTACTTC.

The chain combines TRBV15 with TRBJ2-1; D not certain. The CDR3 totals 15 residues. Germline V gives CDR1 LNHNV, CDR2 YYDKDF (reference sequence). V shed 0 bases and J shed 6 bases, with 12 bases lying between them. CDR3 nucleotide sequence: TGTGCCACCAGCAGAGATAAAACGCGGTTCAATGAGCAGTTCTTC. Its protein is CATSRDKTRFNEQFF. The whole variable domain, filled in from reference TRBV15 and TRBJ2-1, reads DAMVIQNPRYQVTQFGKPVTLSCSQTLNHNVMYWYQQKSSQAPKLLFHYYDKDFNNEADTPDNFQSRRPNTSFCFLDIRSPGLGDTAMYLCATSRDKTRFNEQFFGPGTRLTVL.